One sample yielded the 21 T cell receptor beta chains listed below, sequenced in a study of blood T cell repertoires in COVID-19. Repertoires were generated with immunoSEQ multiplex PCR, while TCRdb's copy carries only in-frame clones and drops some. The sample consists of approximately 53,000 clones, more than 85% of them appearing once. The sample was peripheral blood. The source is a woman of 80 years or more with acute or convalescent COVID-19.

The chain has TRBV3-1 (or the pseudogene TRBV3-2) and TRBJ2-7; D possibly corresponds to TRBD2 (6 bases). V lost 0 bases and J 3 bases, leaving 12 bases between the germline ends. The CDR3 has 15 residues. The germline V gene has CDR1 LGHDT and CDR2 YNNKEL (reference sequence). In nucleotides, the CDR3 is TGTGCCAGCAGCCAAGATGGGGTGGACTACTACGAGCAGTACTTC. This translates into CASSQDGVDYYEQYF.

The chain has TRBV7-8 and TRBJ1-6; 7 bases map to TRBD1. CDR1 is SGHVS and CDR2 is FQNEAQ in the germline V gene. The CDR3 is 16 amino acids. Trimming at V came to 1 base and at J to 6 bases, leaving 6 bases not matched to a gene. CDR3 sequence: CASSLGTNRGNSPLHF. CDR3 in DNA: TGTGCCAGCAGCTTAGGAACAAACAGGGGTAATTCACCCCTCCACTTT.

The V gene is TRBV10-1, the J gene TRBJ2-3; D gene ambiguous. The CDR3 consists of 13 residues. Germline CDR1 and CDR2: WNHNN and SYGVQD (reference sequence). Trimming shortened V by 10 bases and J by 4 bases, and 15 bases separated the two germline ends. The chain's CDR3 is CATPLGAPDTQYF. In DNA form, the CDR3 reads TGCGCCACCCCCCTCGGAGCCCCAGATACGCAGTATTTT.

The gene calls are TRBV19 and TRBJ1-2; maybe TRBD1 (5 bases). CDR1 LNHDA and CDR2 SQIVND come from the germline V gene (reference sequence). V lost 7 bases to trimming and J lost 8 bases, with 17 bases between them. This CDR3 comprises 13 residues. In DNA, the CDR3 is TGTGCCAGTAATCAGGGAATTGGTTCCGGCTACACCTTC. Translation: CASNQGIGSGYTF.

V usage is TRBV10-3 and J usage is TRBJ2-6; no clear D gene. Trimming took off 3 bases at V and 1 base at J, with 7 bases between the two ends. CDR3 length: 15 residues. Looked up from germline, CDR1 is ENHRY and CDR2 is SYGVKD. The CDR3 nucleotides read TGTGCCATCAGTGACAGTGATTCTGGGGCCAACGTCCTGACTTTC. Translated: CAISDSDSGANVLTF.

J is TRBJ2-7 and V is TRBV4-2; 10 nucleotides align to TRBD1. The J segment lost 1 base and the V segment lost 3 bases, leaving 3 bases of the junction unmatched. Germline CDR1 and CDR2: LGHNA and YNFKEQ. The CDR3 is 15 amino acids. In DNA, the CDR3 is TGTGCCAGCAGCCAGGACAGGGGGGGATCCTACGAGCAGTACTTC. This sequence encodes CASSQDRGGSYEQYF.

V gene TRBV25-1 combines with J gene TRBJ1-2, with TRBD1 as a possible D gene (5 bases). This CDR3 contains 16 residues. Trimming removed 4 bases from V and 1 base from J, with 16 bases in between. Looked up from germline, CDR1 is MGHDK and CDR2 is SYGVNS. CDR3 loop: CASSALSSGGNYGYTF. CDR3 in DNA: TGTGCCAGCAGTGCCTTATCCTCGGGGGGTAACTATGGCTACACCTTC.

This chain joins TRBV11-2 and TRBJ1-1, with no clear D. Trimming left V 0 bases short and J 1 base short, with 18 bases between. Germline CDR1 is SGHAT and CDR2 is FQNNGV. CDR3 size: 18 residues. CDR3 DNA: TGTGCCAGCAGCTTAGATCTAATCCCGGTCCCGGGGAACACTGAAGCTTTCTTT. As protein: CASSLDLIPVPGNTEAFF.

The chain employs TRBV18 and TRBJ1-4, with TRBD1 identical over 10 bases. Germline CDR1 and CDR2: KGHSH and LQKENI. V lost 0 bases to trimming and J lost 8 bases; unmatched junction nucleotides: 3. The CDR3 runs to 15 residues. The CDR3 loop is CASSPPTGGREKLFF. The CDR3 nucleotides are TGTGCCAGCTCACCACCGACAGGGGGCAGGGAAAAACTGTTTTTT.

The rearrangement links TRBV4-2 to TRBJ2-1, with 12 bases that match TRBD2. The CDR3 contains 15 residues. Germline values: CDR1 LGHNA, CDR2 YNFKEQ. V was pared by 4 bases and J by 3 bases, with 1 base of the junction left unmatched. CDR3 region: CASSLGLAGYNEQFF. CDR3 coding DNA: TGTGCCAGCAGCCTGGGACTAGCGGGCTACAATGAGCAGTTCTTC.

V usage is TRBV5-4 and J usage is TRBJ2-1; 12 bases align to TRBD1. The ends lost 4 bases at V and 5 bases at J; junction bases unmatched: 4. CDR1 and CDR2 from the germline V gene are SGHNT and YYREEE (reference sequence). The CDR3 extends over 15 amino acids. The CDR3 loop reads CASSTGTGGHNEQFF. The DNA for the CDR3 is TGTGCCAGCAGCACCGGGACAGGGGGCCACAATGAGCAGTTCTTC. The whole variable domain, remainder taken from reference TRBV5-4 and TRBJ2-1, is ETGVTQSPTHLIKTRGQQVTLRCSSQSGHNTVSWYQQALGQGPQFIFQYYREEENGRGNFPPRFSGLQFPNYSSELNVNALELDDSALYLCASSTGTGGHNEQFFGPGTRLTVL.

This clone appeared once. The chain has TRBV5-1 and TRBJ2-1; D might be TRBD1 (6 bases). The CDR3 extends over 16 amino acids. Germline V gene sequence: CDR1 SGHRS, CDR2 YFSETQ. V dropped 4 bases and J dropped 6 bases, with 20 bases sitting between them. CDR3 in amino acids: CASSAQPGHKGNEQFF. CDR3 sequence (DNA): TGCGCCAGCAGCGCGCAACCGGGACACAAAGGCAATGAGCAGTTCTTC.

This chain joins TRBV29-1 and TRBJ2-1, with TRBD2 matching over 8 bases. The CDR3 runs to 15 residues. CDR1 SQVTM and CDR2 ANQGSEA come from the germline V gene. With V trimmed by 6 bases and J by 6 bases, 13 bases remained unmatched. The CDR3 coding sequence is TGCAGCGTCGCGGGTGGCGGGAGGCGGTTCAATGAGCAGTTCTTC. It translates to CSVAGGGRRFNEQFF.

This chain links TRBV7-9 with TRBJ1-4, with TRBD1 matching 7 bases. J lost 0 bases, V lost 2 bases, and 6 bases had no gene match. Germline V gene data show CDR1 as SEHNR and CDR2 as FQNEAQ (reference sequence). The CDR3 runs to 17 residues. CDR3 region: CASSLRVGQSTNEKLFF. CDR3 DNA sequence: TGTGCCAGCAGCTTACGGGTGGGACAGTCAACTAATGAAAAACTGTTTTTT.

The chain uses TRBV7-9 and TRBJ2-5, with TRBD1 as a possible D gene (6 bases). V shed 0 bases and J shed 4 bases, with 12 bases lying between them. Germline CDR1 reads SEHNR; CDR2 reads FQNEAQ (reference sequence). CDR3 size: 15 residues. The CDR3: CASSLAQGWGETQYF. The DNA of the CDR3 is TGTGCCAGCAGCTTAGCACAGGGTTGGGGAGAGACCCAGTACTTC.

The chain combines TRBV7-9 with TRBJ1-1; 7 nucleotides align to TRBD1. Germline V gene data show CDR1 as SEHNR and CDR2 as FQNEAQ (reference sequence). The V gene end was trimmed by 4 bases and the J gene end by 7 bases; junction bases not matched to a gene: 12. The CDR3 has 15 residues. CDR3 in amino acids: CASSSITGAAIEAFF. In DNA form, the CDR3 reads TGTGCCAGCAGCTCAATAACAGGGGCGGCGATTGAAGCTTTCTTT.

This clone was counted a single time. The CDR3, as DNA: TGTGCCAGCAGCCGGGGGACTAGCTACTGGAGCGGAGAGCAGTTCTTC. Protein: CASSRGTSYWSGEQFF. This chain uses TRBV7-2 with TRBJ2-1; TRBD2 agrees at 9 bases. The CDR3 has 16 amino acids. Per the germline V gene, CDR1 is SGHTA and CDR2 is FQGNSA. V was pared by 5 bases and J by 10 bases, with 15 bases of the junction left unmatched.

The chain recombines TRBV7-2 with TRBJ2-1; 8 bases are a match to TRBD2. Germline V gene data show CDR1 as SGHTA and CDR2 as FQGNSA. With V trimmed by 3 bases and J by 1 base, 2 bases remained unmatched. This CDR3 is 15 amino acids long. DNA of the CDR3: TGTGCCAGCAGCTTTACTAGCGGATCCTACAATGAGCAGTTCTTC. Translated, it gives CASSFTSGSYNEQFF. The full variable domain, its missing parts supplied by reference TRBV7-2 and TRBJ2-1, is GAGVSQSPSNKVTEKGKDVELRCDPISGHTALYWYRQSLGQGLEFLIYFQGNSAPDKSGLPSDRFSAERTGGSVSTLTIQRTQQEDSAVYLCASSFTSGSYNEQFFGPGTRLTVL.

This chain joins TRBV4-1 and TRBJ2-7; D is uncertain. CDR3 length: 13 amino acids. Germline loops: CDR1 MGHRA, CDR2 YSYEKL. Trimming removed 3 bases from V and 2 bases from J, with 8 bases in between. CDR3 region: CASSQRRAYEQYF. CDR3 DNA: TGCGCCAGCAGCCAGAGGAGAGCCTACGAGCAGTACTTC.

The sample holds a few counts of this clone. The rearrangement links TRBV4-2 to TRBJ1-2, with D perhaps matching TRBD1 (6 bases). CDR1 and CDR2 from the germline V gene are LGHNA and YNFKEQ. This CDR3 is built from 17 residues. The germline V and J ends were trimmed by 0 bases and 4 bases, with 18 bases remaining between them. CDR3 sequence (DNA): TGTGCCAGCAGCCAAGACCGAGGCCGGGACACCGGCTATGGCTACACCTTC. Encoded protein: CASSQDRGRDTGYGYTF.

The chain uses TRBV19 and TRBJ1-5; D gene ambiguous. Trimming shortened V by 4 bases and J by 7 bases, and 8 bases separated the two germline ends. The CDR3 is 12 residues long. Germline V gene lookup returns CDR1 LNHDA and CDR2 SQIVND (reference sequence). The CDR3 bases are TGTGCCAGTAGTAACCCGAGACAGCCCCAGCATTTT. It codes for CASSNPRQPQHF.